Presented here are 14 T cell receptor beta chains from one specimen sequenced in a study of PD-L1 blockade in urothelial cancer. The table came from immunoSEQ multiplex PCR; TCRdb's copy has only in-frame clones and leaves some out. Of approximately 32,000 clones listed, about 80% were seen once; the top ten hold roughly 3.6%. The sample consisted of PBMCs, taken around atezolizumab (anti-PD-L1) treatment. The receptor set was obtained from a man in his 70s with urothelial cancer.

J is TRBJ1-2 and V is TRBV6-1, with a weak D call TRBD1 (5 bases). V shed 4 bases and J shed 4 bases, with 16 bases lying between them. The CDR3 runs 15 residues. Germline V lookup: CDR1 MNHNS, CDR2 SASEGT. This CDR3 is CASSALSLGGYGYTF. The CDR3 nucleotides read TGTGCCAGCAGTGCCCTTTCGCTCGGGGGCTATGGCTACACCTTC.

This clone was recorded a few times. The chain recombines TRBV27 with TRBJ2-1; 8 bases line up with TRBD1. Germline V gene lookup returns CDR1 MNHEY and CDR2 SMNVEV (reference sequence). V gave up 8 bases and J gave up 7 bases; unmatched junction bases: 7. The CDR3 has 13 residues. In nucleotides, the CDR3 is TGTGCCAGCTCCCGGACAGGGAAGAATGAGCAGTTCTTC. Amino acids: CASSRTGKNEQFF.

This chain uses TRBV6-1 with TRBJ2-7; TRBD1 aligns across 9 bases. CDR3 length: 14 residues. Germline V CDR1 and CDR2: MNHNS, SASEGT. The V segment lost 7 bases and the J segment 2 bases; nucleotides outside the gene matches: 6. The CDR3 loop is CASTNRDRAYEQYF. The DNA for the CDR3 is TGTGCCAGCACCAACCGGGACAGGGCCTACGAGCAGTACTTC.

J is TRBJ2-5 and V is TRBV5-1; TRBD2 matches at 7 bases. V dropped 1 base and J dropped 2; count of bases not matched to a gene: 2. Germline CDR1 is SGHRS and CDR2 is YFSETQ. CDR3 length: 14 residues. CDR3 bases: TGCGCCAGCAGCTTGTCTAGCGGACAAGAGACCCAGTACTTC. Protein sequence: CASSLSSGQETQYF.

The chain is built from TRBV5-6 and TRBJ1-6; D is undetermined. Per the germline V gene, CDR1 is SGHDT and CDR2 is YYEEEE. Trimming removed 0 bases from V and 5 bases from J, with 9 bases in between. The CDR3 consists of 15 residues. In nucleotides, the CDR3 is TGTGCCAGCAGCTTGGTCGCGTTAGATAATTCACCCCTCCACTTT. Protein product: CASSLVALDNSPLHF. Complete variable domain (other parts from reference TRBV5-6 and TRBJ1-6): DAGVTQSPTHLIKTRGQQVTLRCSPKSGHDTVSWYQQALGQGPQFIFQYYEEEERQRGNFPDRFSGHQFPNYSSELNVNALLLGDSALYLCASSLVALDNSPLHFGNGTRLTVT.

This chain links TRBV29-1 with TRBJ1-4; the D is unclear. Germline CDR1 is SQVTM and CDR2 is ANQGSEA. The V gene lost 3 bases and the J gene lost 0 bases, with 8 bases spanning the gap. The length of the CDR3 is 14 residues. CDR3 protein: CSVEADATNEKLFF. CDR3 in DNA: TGCAGCGTTGAGGCGGATGCAACTAATGAAAAACTGTTTTTT. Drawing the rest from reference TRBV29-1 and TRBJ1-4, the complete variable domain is SAVISQKPSRDICQRGTSLTIQCQVDSQVTMMFWYRQQPGQSLTLIATANQGSEATYESGFVIDKFPISRPNLTFSTLTVSNMSPEDSSIYLCSVEADATNEKLFFGSGTQLSVL.

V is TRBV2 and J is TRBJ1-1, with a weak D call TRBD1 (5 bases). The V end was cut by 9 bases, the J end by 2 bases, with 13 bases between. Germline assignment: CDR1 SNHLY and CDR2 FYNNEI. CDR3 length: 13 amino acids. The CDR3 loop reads CARSTDTNTEAFF. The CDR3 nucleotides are TGTGCCAGGTCGACGGACACAAACACTGAAGCTTTCTTT.

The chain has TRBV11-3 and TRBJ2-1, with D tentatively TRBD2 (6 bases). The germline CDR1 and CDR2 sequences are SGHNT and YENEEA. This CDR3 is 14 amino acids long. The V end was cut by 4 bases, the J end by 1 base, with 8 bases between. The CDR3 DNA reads TGTGCCAGCAGCTCCGGGAGTTCCTACAATGAGCAGTTCTTC. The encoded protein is CASSSGSSYNEQFF.

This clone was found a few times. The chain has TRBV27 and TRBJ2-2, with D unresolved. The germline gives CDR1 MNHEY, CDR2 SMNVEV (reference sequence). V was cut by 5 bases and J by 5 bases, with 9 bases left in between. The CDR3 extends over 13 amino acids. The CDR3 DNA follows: TGTGCCAGCAGTCCCTCGTTGACCGGGGAGCTGTTTTTT. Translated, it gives CASSPSLTGELFF.

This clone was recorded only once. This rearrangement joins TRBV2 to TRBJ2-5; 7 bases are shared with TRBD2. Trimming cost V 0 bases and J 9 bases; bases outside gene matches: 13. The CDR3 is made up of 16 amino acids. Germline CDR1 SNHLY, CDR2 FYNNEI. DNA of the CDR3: TGTGCCAGCAGTGAAGCGCCGGGCGGGGGACGGGAGGCCCAGTACTTC. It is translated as CASSEAPGGGREAQYF.

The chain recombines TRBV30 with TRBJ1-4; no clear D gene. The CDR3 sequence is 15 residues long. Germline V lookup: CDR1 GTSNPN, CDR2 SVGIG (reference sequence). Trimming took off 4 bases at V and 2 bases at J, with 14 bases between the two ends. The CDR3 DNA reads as TGTGCCTGGATGGGTCCCTTGGGCACTAATGAAAAACTGTTTTTT. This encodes CAWMGPLGTNEKLFF.

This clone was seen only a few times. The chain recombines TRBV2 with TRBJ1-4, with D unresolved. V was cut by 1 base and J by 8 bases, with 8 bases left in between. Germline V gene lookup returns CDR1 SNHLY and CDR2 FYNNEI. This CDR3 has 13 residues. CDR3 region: CASSEVEGEKLFF. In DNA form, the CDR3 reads TGTGCCAGCAGTGAAGTGGAGGGCGAAAAACTGTTTTTT.

This chain's CDR3 is CASSIDRQGGYNSPLHF. The CDR3 coding sequence is TGTGCCAGTAGTATAGATCGGCAGGGGGGCTATAATTCACCCCTCCACTTT. This rearrangement joins TRBV19 to TRBJ1-6; TRBD1 aligns across 7 bases. The germline V gene has CDR1 LNHDA and CDR2 SQIVND (reference sequence). The CDR3 has 17 amino acids. The junction had 5 bases not matched to a gene; V was cut back by 0 bases and J by 3 bases.

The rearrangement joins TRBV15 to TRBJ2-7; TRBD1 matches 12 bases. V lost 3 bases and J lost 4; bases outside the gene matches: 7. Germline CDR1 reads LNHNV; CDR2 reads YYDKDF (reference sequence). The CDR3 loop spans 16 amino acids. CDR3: CATSSLGQGAGYEQYF. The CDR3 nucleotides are TGTGCCACCAGCAGCTTGGGACAGGGGGCGGGGTACGAGCAGTACTTC.